A single sample is the source of the 20 T cell receptor beta chains below, sequenced in a study of CD8 T cells in ankylosing spondylitis. General study findings and limits: One TCR beta motif, made up of 7 or 8 highly homologous variants, appeared characteristic of ankylosing spondylitis blood.

These receptors have no identified antigens. TCRdb redid the calling of the 5' RACE reads with MiXCR, one entry per CDR3 protein. The profile shows about 460,000 distinct CDR3 sequences, 5.3% of them singletons. The material sequenced was blood, either unsorted or a sorted T cell fraction (not recorded which). Receptors originate from a male donor with ankylosing spondylitis.

This clonotype was counted a few times. V and J are TRBV10-3 and TRBJ2-2, with no clear D. This CDR3 comprises 14 residues. Trimming shortened V by 3 bases and J by 3 bases, and 8 bases separated the two germline ends. CDR1 ENHRY and CDR2 SYGVKD come from the germline V gene. The DNA for the CDR3 is TGTGCCATCAGTGAAGGCAGGTACACCGGGGAGCTGTTTTTT. Translating it yields CAISEGRYTGELFF.

This clonotype was seen at least ten times. This chain links TRBV20-1 with TRBJ2-3; tentatively, D is TRBD2 (5 bases). V gave up 3 bases and J gave up 2 bases, with 9 bases separating them. CDR1 and CDR2 (germline): DFQATT, SNEGSKA (reference sequence). This CDR3 is 13 amino acids long. The CDR3 DNA reads TGCAGTGCTAGCGGGGATAACACAGATACGCAGTATTTT. Translation: CSASGDNTDTQYF.

This clonotype was detected ten times or more. The rearrangement joins TRBV12-3 or TRBV12-4 to TRBJ2-3; D uncertain. V shed 5 bases and J shed 3 bases, with 15 bases lying between them. The CDR3 totals 15 residues. As DNA, the CDR3 is TGTGCCAGCAGTCCAAGGGCCCGAGAGACAGATACGCAGTATTTT. Protein sequence: CASSPRARETDTQYF.

This clonotype has ten or more counts. The genes are TRBV6-2 or TRBV6-3 and TRBJ2-3; 8 bases match TRBD1. Germline V gene lookup returns CDR1 MNHEY and CDR2 SVGEGT. This CDR3 comprises 13 residues. J was trimmed by 9 bases and V by 2 bases; bases with no gene match: 4. CDR3 bases: TGTGCCAGCAGTTACGTCGACAGGGGCACGCAGTATTTT. Amino acid sequence: CASSYVDRGTQYF.

The chain has TRBV3-1 and TRBJ1-4; a possible D gene is TRBD1 (5 bases). Germline lookup yields CDR1 LGHDT and CDR2 YNNKEL (reference sequence). The V and J ends lost 4 bases and 8 bases respectively, with 17 bases between them. The CDR3 extends over 15 amino acids. The CDR3 bases are TGTGCCAGCAGCCGAGATTTTGGGACGGCCGAAAAACTGTTTTTT. Its protein is CASSRDFGTAEKLFF. The complete variable domain, with remaining parts taken from reference TRBV3-1 and TRBJ1-4, reads DTAVSQTPKYLVTQMGNDKSIKCEQNLGHDTMYWYKQDSKKFLKIMFSYNNKELIINETVPNRFSPKSPDKAHLNLHINSLELGDSAVYFCASSRDFGTAEKLFFGSGTQLSVL.

Ten or more counts support this clonotype. V is TRBV6-1 and J is TRBJ1-5, with D perhaps TRBD1 (6 bases). With 10 bases removed from V and 5 bases from J, the gap between germline ends came to 18 bases. In germline, CDR1 is MNHNS, CDR2 SASEGT. This CDR3 has 14 residues. DNA of the CDR3: TGTGCCACACGGGGGCTCGATGGGGATCAGCCCCAGCATTTT. Translation gives CATRGLDGDQPQHF.

This clonotype was seen many times. The chain employs TRBV7-9 and TRBJ2-7; a possible D gene is TRBD2 (5 bases). CDR1 SEHNR and CDR2 FQNEAQ come from the germline V gene (reference sequence). Trimming removed 5 bases at V and 0 bases at J, with 8 bases between. The CDR3 is 13 amino acids. The CDR3 DNA reads TGTGCCAGCAGCCAAACTAGCTCCTACGAGCAGTACTTC. This sequence encodes CASSQTSSYEQYF.

This clonotype was counted ten times or more. V is TRBV5-1 and J is TRBJ2-2; 8 nucleotides agree with TRBD1. The CDR3 loop spans 15 amino acids. Germline CDR1 SGHRS, CDR2 YFSETQ. V lost 4 bases and J lost 4; bases outside the gene matches: 6. CDR3 nucleotide sequence: TGCGCCAGCAGCCGGGACAGGACCTTCACCGGGGAGCTGTTTTTT. The encoded protein is CASSRDRTFTGELFF.

This clonotype occurred many times. This chain links TRBV15 with TRBJ1-2; possibly TRBD1 for D (5 bases). Looked up from germline, CDR1 is LNHNV and CDR2 is YYDKDF (reference sequence). V dropped 1 base and J dropped 8 bases, with 11 bases sitting between them. This CDR3 is 13 amino acids long. CDR3 nucleotides: TGTGCCACCAGCAGAGGTGGAGGGGTCGGCTACACCTTC. Translated: CATSRGGGVGYTF.

This clonotype appeared many times. CDR3 coding DNA: TGTGCCAGCAGCGTACGGGACAGTCCAGGAAACACCATATATTTT. Amino acid sequence: CASSVRDSPGNTIYF. The V gene is TRBV7-2, the J gene TRBJ1-3; the match to TRBD1 covers 7 bases. The germline V gene encodes CDR1 SGHTA and CDR2 FQGNSA. This CDR3 spans 15 amino acids. V was pared by 5 bases and J by 4 bases, with 8 bases of the junction left unmatched.

This chain connects TRBV7-6 to TRBJ2-5; perhaps TRBD2 as D (6 bases). The CDR3 is 15 amino acids. The germline gives CDR1 SGHVS, CDR2 FNYEAQ. V dropped 4 bases and J dropped 7 bases, with 19 bases sitting between them. The CDR3 spells CASSSGLAQDATQYF. CDR3 in DNA: TGTGCCAGCAGCTCGGGACTTGCTCAGGATGCGACCCAGTACTTC. Filled out from reference TRBV7-6 and TRBJ2-5, the complete variable domain reads GAGVSQSPRYKVTKRGQDVALRCDPISGHVSLYWYRQALGQGPEFLTYFNYEAQQDKSGLPNDRFSAERPEGSISTLTIQRTEQRDSAMYRCASSSGLAQDATQYFGPGTRLLVL.

This clonotype has a count of ten or more. The J gene is TRBJ2-3, the V gene TRBV4-2, with no clear D. Trimming cost V 4 bases and J 1 base, with 9 bases left between them. Germline V gene lookup returns CDR1 LGHNA and CDR2 YNFKEQ. The CDR3 consists of 14 residues. Here the CDR3 reads CASSRELGTDTQYF. CDR3 sequence (DNA): TGTGCCAGCAGCCGAGAGCTCGGCACAGATACGCAGTATTTT.

This clonotype was counted ten times or more. The V gene is TRBV11-2, the J gene TRBJ2-1; D is ambiguous. V dropped 2 bases and J dropped 8 bases, with 16 bases sitting between them. From germline, CDR1 is SGHAT and CDR2 FQNNGV. This CDR3 has 15 residues. The CDR3 coding sequence is TGTGCCAGCAGCTTATTAGCCTCGATCACCGATGAGCAGTTCTTC. Translated, it gives CASSLLASITDEQFF.

This clonotype was recorded many times. The chain links TRBV5-6 to TRBJ2-7, with TRBD1 identical over 10 bases. Per the germline V gene, CDR1 is SGHDT and CDR2 is YYEEEE. CDR3 size: 14 residues. With V trimmed by 4 bases and J by 3 bases, 4 bases remained unmatched. As DNA, the CDR3 is TGTGCCAGCAGCCGGGACAGGGGTTACTACGAGCAGTACTTC. As protein: CASSRDRGYYEQYF. Full variable domain (missing parts from reference TRBV5-6 and TRBJ2-7): DAGVTQSPTHLIKTRGQQVTLRCSPKSGHDTVSWYQQALGQGPQFIFQYYEEEERQRGNFPDRFSGHQFPNYSSELNVNALLLGDSALYLCASSRDRGYYEQYFGPGTRLTVT.

This clonotype was recorded a few times. The CDR3 here is CASSSDTGPGYF. In DNA form, the CDR3 reads TGCGCCAGCAGCTCCGACACCGGTCCGGGTTACTTC. The chain recombines TRBV5-1 with TRBJ2-5, with D unresolved. The germline CDR1 and CDR2 sequences are SGHRS and YFSETQ. The V gene lost 3 bases and the J gene lost 14 bases, with 17 bases spanning the gap. This CDR3 is 12 amino acids long.

This clonotype was counted many times. Here the CDR3 reads CASSSPGGLNTGELFF. CDR3 nucleotides: TGTGCCAGCAGTTCTCCGGGCGGGCTGAACACCGGGGAGCTGTTTTTT. V usage is TRBV12-3 or TRBV12-4 and J usage is TRBJ2-2; possibly TRBD2 for D (5 bases). The CDR3 has 16 residues. V shed 4 bases and J shed 1 base, with 13 bases lying between them.

This clonotype was counted between two and nine times. The chain joins TRBV7-2 to TRBJ2-7; no firm D call. Trimming stripped 4 bases from V and 4 bases from J, with 14 bases between. Looked up from germline, CDR1 is SGHTA and CDR2 is FQGNSA. This CDR3 is built from 14 residues. In DNA, the CDR3 is TGTGCCAGCAGCTCGGACCGAGAGTTTTACGAGCAGTACTTC. This sequence encodes CASSSDREFYEQYF.

This clonotype was recorded at least ten times. V and J are TRBV20-1 and TRBJ2-2; D remains unclear. CDR3 length: 16 residues. CDR1 is DFQATT, CDR2 SNEGSKA, per germline (reference sequence). With 0 bases removed from V and 4 bases from J, the gap between germline ends came to 15 bases. The CDR3 nucleotides read TGCAGTGCTAGAGATCCTCCGGGCGATGGCACCGGGGAGCTGTTTTTT. This gives the protein CSARDPPGDGTGELFF.

This clonotype appeared many times. The V gene is TRBV29-1, the J gene TRBJ1-1; TRBD1 is a possible D gene (6 bases). V was shortened by 7 bases and J by 4 bases, with 13 bases between the two germline ends. CDR1 is SQVTM and CDR2 is ANQGSEA in the germline V gene. The CDR3 length is 12 residues. In DNA form, the CDR3 reads TGCAGCGGGCGGGGGGGCGGCACTGAAGCTTTCTTT. As protein: CSGRGGGTEAFF. The full variable domain, with the rest looked up from reference TRBV29-1 and TRBJ1-1, is SAVISQKPSRDICQRGTSLTIQCQVDSQVTMMFWYRQQPGQSLTLIATANQGSEATYESGFVIDKFPISRPNLTFSTLTVSNMSPEDSSIYLCSGRGGGTEAFFGQGTRLTVV.

Ten or more counts support this clonotype. V and J are TRBV7-9 and TRBJ1-5; D uncertain. Trimming removed 1 base at V and 1 base at J, with 5 bases between. CDR3 length: 14 residues. Germline CDR1 reads SEHNR; CDR2 reads FQNEAQ (reference sequence). In nucleotides, the CDR3 is TGTGCCAGCAGCTTAGGACCGAGCAATCAGCCCCAGCATTTT. It encodes CASSLGPSNQPQHF.